This TCR beta chain comes out of a study of shared clonotypes between healthy human individuals. V gave up 2 bases and J gave up 8 bases; unmatched junction bases: 6. Germline assignment: CDR1 SEHNR and CDR2 FQNEAQ (reference sequence). There are 15 residues in the CDR3. This table comes from immunoSEQ multiplex PCR, and its TCRdb copy is limited to in-frame clones, with some not included. The table lists hundreds of thousands of clones, 95% to 97% of them singletons. This TCR came from a young man in good health. What was sequenced was memory CD8+ T cells sorted from blood. Subset defined: CD45RO+ cells pooled with CCR7-negative TemRA cells. This chain uses TRBV7-9 with TRBJ2-1, with 10 nucleotides matching TRBD2. As DNA, the CDR3 is TGTGCCAGCAGCTTACTAGCGGGAGCCTTTTATGAGCAGTTCTTC. This gives the protein CASSLLAGAFYEQFF.